This T cell receptor (beta chain) originates from a study of T-cell reconstitution after alpha-beta-depleted transplantation in children. Study-level points and caveats: Some patients owed their high day-60 TCRbeta diversity to surviving recipient T cells and thymic progenitors. Several hundred graft clones that had expanded were reportedly the source of alpha-beta T cells about two months after transplant. It was newly produced T cells that mostly accounted for T-cell counts and diversity one year after transplant.

Researchers prepared the TCRbeta library using unique molecular identifiers, the study reports. TCRdb recomputed calls from the PCR reads with MiXCR, one row per CDR3 protein. The sample shows about 210,000 distinct CDR3 sequences, under 20% of them seen only once. Germline CDR1 reads SEHNR; CDR2 reads FQNEAQ (reference sequence). V was pared by 3 bases and J by 6 bases, with 15 bases between. CDR3 length equals 14 residues. This clonotype appeared a few times. What it binds is unknown. V and J are TRBV7-9 and TRBJ2-7; tentatively, D is TRBD1 (6 bases). Sequenced here: PBMCs, mostly from graft donor cells, sampled 360 days after TCRalphabeta/CD19-depleted stem cell transplant. The TCR originated in a male patient aged 2 to 9 who had a stem cell transplant for acute lymphoblastic leukemia, so the T cells may come from the graft donor. The CDR3 loop is CASSLGVGGLEQYF. DNA for the CDR3: TGTGCCAGCAGCTTGGGGGTAGGGGGTCTCGAGCAGTACTTC.